This TCR beta chain was captured in a study of T-cell reconstitution after alpha-beta-depleted transplantation in children. During its preparation, the TCRbeta library received unique molecular identifiers. TCRdb re-derived calls from the PCR reads in MiXCR, one entry per CDR3 protein. In the table there are approximately 520,000 distinct CDR3 sequences, roughly 33% of which are singletons. The CDR3 sequence is 14 residues long. Germline-derived CDR1 and CDR2 are SGHAT and FQNNGV. Losses at the gene ends were 5 bases for V and 1 base for J; bases not matched to a gene: 4. The chain combines TRBV11-2 with TRBJ2-5; 7 bases agree with TRBD1. The source material was PBMCs from the stem cell graft donor, sampled from the stem cell graft. The clonotype originates from a human donor who donated a stem cell graft to a child with aplastic anemia. The CDR3 sequence: CASSEDRVQETQYF. The CDR3 region has the DNA TGTGCCAGCAGCGAAGACAGGGTCCAAGAGACCCAGTACTTC.